The T cell receptor (beta chain) under discussion was sequenced for a study of cytomegalovirus exposure and HLA in healthy donors. Whole-study context: Previous work identified 95 million to 120 million unique TCR beta sequences from around 170 million T cells. Study-level findings and limits: Cytomegalovirus-associated status was assigned to about 150 TCR beta chains.

Per germline, CDR1 MGHRA and CDR2 YSYEKL. The CDR3 totals 16 residues. Deletions cut 0 bases from V and 3 bases from J, with 13 bases between. Nominal health characterized the donors when sampled, though unrecorded immune exposures were likely. A word on this clone: Antigen: not known.

The PCR used 60 Vbeta and 13 Jbeta primers. Study processing details: Unique TCR beta chains numbered approximately 76 million in a later analysis, with some 9.9 million shared. TCRdb's copy holds only in-frame clones and misses some; the assay was immunoSEQ multiplex PCR. V, J and clone size derive from that table, while D and trimming were established from the DNA sequence. The top ten hold over 7% of the sample, which has about 110,000 clones, about 80% seen once. The specimen sequenced was PBMCs. The chain employs TRBV4-1 and TRBJ2-3; a possible D gene is TRBD2 (6 bases). The receptor was derived from a woman in her forties or fifties in good health and CMV-seropositive. The CDR3 loop is CASSQEVGGRTDTQYF. The DNA of the CDR3 is TGCGCCAGCAGCCAAGAGGTGGGAGGAAGAACAGATACGCAGTATTTT.